This T cell receptor beta chain was recorded in a study of early T cells in non-severe SARS-CoV-2 infection. In germline, CDR1 is MDHEN, CDR2 SYDVKM. CDR3 length: 15 residues. In regard to this clonotype: Its antigen is as yet unknown.

Study findings and constraints: Lookups in VDJdb leaned toward anti-spike CD8 responses and missed private and CD4 specificities.

Individual cDNA molecules carried attached unique molecular identifiers. MiXCR was run by TCRdb on the 5' RACE reads, yielding one entry per CDR3 protein. The data contain about 110,000 distinct CDR3 sequences, 9.5% to 13% of them singletons. The chain carries TRBV28 and TRBJ2-5; D unclear. The J call may be incorrect, as the DNA end agrees better with TRBJ2-1. The source material was whole blood. This receptor was identified in an adult who was a healthcare worker with PCR-confirmed SARS-CoV-2 infection or an uninfected control (not recorded which). The CDR3 sequence: CASSPPNGLQETQFF. CDR3 coding DNA: TGTGCCAGCAGTCCCCCCAACGGTCTCCAAGAGACCCAGTTCTTC.